These 11 T cell receptor beta chains came from one sample sequenced in a study of T cells after yellow fever vaccination. From the 5' RACE reads, TCRdb called clonotypes with MiXCR, one entry per CDR3 protein. The sample has 45,000 to 60,000 distinct CDR3 sequences, 5.7% seen once; the top ten hold roughly 31%. The sample consisted of PBMCs, either bulk or a sorted T-cell subset (CD4+, CD8+, memory, or dextramer-sorted; not recorded which), taken on the day of the yellow fever booster vaccination. All receptors derive from a man aged 18 to 29 who received the YFV17D yellow fever vaccine.

This clonotype was counted ten times or more. The chain links TRBV5-1 to TRBJ2-7; TRBD2 is a possible D gene (6 bases). CDR3 length: 13 residues. The V and J ends lost 4 bases and 0 bases respectively, with 8 bases between them. CDR1 and CDR2 from the germline V gene are SGHRS and YFSETQ. CDR3 nucleotides: TGCGCCAGCAGCGGCGGGAACTCCTACGAGCAGTACTTC. Encoded protein: CASSGGNSYEQYF.

This clonotype was counted at least ten times. The CDR3 sequence is CASSLLAEGLSTDTQYF. Here the CDR3 DNA reads TGCGCCAGCAGCCTCCTAGCGGAAGGACTCAGCACAGATACGCAGTATTTT. The chain carries TRBV4-1 and TRBJ2-3; TRBD2 agrees at 7 bases. This CDR3 comprises 17 residues. Germline CDR1 MGHRA, CDR2 YSYEKL. Trimming took 4 bases from V and 0 from J; bases not matched to a gene: 10.

This clonotype was seen at least ten times. The chain couples TRBV5-1 to TRBJ2-3; tentatively, D is TRBD1 (5 bases). The V gene lost 5 bases and the J gene lost 6 bases, with 13 bases spanning the gap. The CDR3 contains 13 residues. Germline V CDR1 and CDR2: SGHRS, YFSETQ. In nucleotides, the CDR3 is TGCGCCAGCAGTCTGGACATCGAGGATACGCAGTATTTT. Translated: CASSLDIEDTQYF.

This clonotype was found many times. The V gene is TRBV5-6, the J gene TRBJ2-6; D perhaps matches TRBD1 (6 bases). This CDR3 spans 15 amino acids. Trimming cost V 4 bases and J 4 bases, with 12 bases left between them. Germline V lookup: CDR1 SGHDT, CDR2 YYEEEE. The CDR3 DNA follows: TGTGCCAGCAGCGACACAGGGTTCGGGGCCAACGTCCTGACTTTC. As protein: CASSDTGFGANVLTF.

The chain uses TRBV24-1 and TRBJ2-2; no firm D call. V lost 12 bases to trimming and J lost 1 base, with 14 bases between them. The length of the CDR3 is 14 residues. CDR1 is KGHDR and CDR2 is SFDVKD in the germline V gene. CDR3 residues: CAPDVVVNTGELFF. CDR3 nucleotides: TGTGCCCCTGACGTGGTGGTGAACACCGGGGAGCTGTTTTTT.

Regarding this clonotype: This sequence may be a read error, since a much larger clone differs from it by one base. The chain employs TRBV7-6 and TRBJ2-2, with TRBD2 as a possible D gene (6 bases). The CDR3 is made up of 14 amino acids. Germline V gene data show CDR1 as SGHVS and CDR2 as FNYEAQ. The CDR3 here is CASSQGGNSGELFF. The CDR3, as DNA: TGTGCCAGCAGTCAGGGCGGGAACTCCGGGGAGCTGTTTTTT.

This chain connects TRBV6-5 to TRBJ1-3, with a possible D match to TRBD1 (6 bases). V lost 2 bases, J lost 4 bases, and 15 bases lay in between. CDR1 and CDR2 (germline): MNHEY, SVGAGI. The CDR3 length is 16 residues. The CDR3 DNA follows: TGTGCCAGCAGTTACGCCATCGGGGACAACGGAAACACCATATATTTT. Its translation is CASSYAIGDNGNTIYF.

This clonotype was counted only a few times. The genes are TRBV14 and TRBJ2-5; possibly TRBD1 or TRBD2 for D (6 bases each). From germline, CDR1 is SGHDN and CDR2 FVKESK. The CDR3 is 17 residues long. Deletions cut 1 base from V and 5 bases from J, with 20 bases between. In DNA form, the CDR3 reads TGTGCCAGCAGCCAAGGACCTCGGGGGCCGGACTTGGAGACCCAGTACTTC. As protein: CASSQGPRGPDLETQYF.

CDR3 sequence: CASSDSKGDRESHEQYV. DNA of the CDR3: TGTGCCAGCAGTGACTCAAAGGGGGACAGGGAATCCCACGAGCAGTACGTC. The chain joins TRBV6-2 or TRBV6-3 to TRBJ2-7, with 9 bases matching TRBD1. CDR1 and CDR2 (germline): MNHEY, SVGEGT. The CDR3 is 17 residues long.

This clonotype came up many times. V gene TRBV12-5 combines with J gene TRBJ2-5, with D perhaps given as TRBD1 or TRBD2 (6 bases each). CDR1 LGHNT and CDR2 FRNRAP come from the germline V gene. The CDR3 length is 13 residues. Deletions cut 4 bases from V and 7 bases from J, with 13 bases between. Here the CDR3 DNA reads TGTGCTAGTGGTTGGACGGGGGCCGGGACCCAGTACTTC. Translated: CASGWTGAGTQYF.

This clonotype has ten or more counts. The rearrangement joins TRBV20-1 to TRBJ2-3; 10 bases line up with TRBD1. The V and J ends lost 3 bases and 3 bases, in that order; junction bases with no gene match: 12. The CDR3 has 17 amino acids. Germline V gene sequence: CDR1 DFQATT, CDR2 SNEGSKA (reference sequence). The CDR3 nucleotides are TGCAGTGCTAGCGGTCTCCAGCGGGACAGGGGAACAGATACGCAGTATTTT. Translated, it gives CSASGLQRDRGTDTQYF.